These T cell receptor beta chains were read from a single sample in a study of neurological immune-mediated disorders. From the 5' RACE reads, TCRdb called clonotypes with MiXCR, one entry per CDR3 protein. The sample lists 130,000 or so distinct CDR3 sequences; roughly 3.2% were seen once. The sample consisted of PBMCs. Source of these receptors: a young woman with multiple sclerosis. The CDR3 runs from the conserved cysteine through the conserved F or W. Each record gives: J gene, V gene, clone size, D gene, CDR3 protein, CDR3 DNA. A D gene is named only where the DNA matches it firmly. Clone size is given for some rows only: seen once, a few or many times, or a class if the clone is expanded.

TRBJ2-5	TRBV28	many	TRBD1	CASSPGQGRRETQYF	TGTGCCAGCAGTCCGGGACAGGGAAGGAGGGAGACCCAGTACTTC
TRBJ2-3	TRBV28	many	TRBD1	CASSPRGRSSDTQYF	TGTGCCAGCAGTCCCAGGGGGCGTAGCTCAGATACGCAGTATTTT
TRBJ2-2	TRBV19	many	.	CATSPPRGATGGGELFF	TGTGCCACTTCTCCCCCTCGGGGCGCAACAGGAGGCGGGGAGCTGTTTTTT
TRBJ2-1	TRBV20-1	many	.	CSARDHVRGGSEQFF	TGCAGTGCTAGAGATCATGTGAGGGGGGGAAGTGAGCAGTTCTTC
TRBJ1-1	TRBV20-1	many	TRBD1	CSARDRQGVSEAFF	TGCAGTGCTAGAGATCGACAGGGTGTCTCTGAAGCTTTCTTT
TRBJ2-7	TRBV5-1	many	TRBD1	CASSTDRGSSYEQYF	TGCGCCAGCAGCACGGACAGGGGGAGCTCCTACGAGCAGTACTTC
TRBJ2-7	TRBV20-1	many	.	CSASKDRPYEQYF	TGCAGTGCTAGCAAGGACAGACCCTACGAGCAGTACTTC
TRBJ2-7	TRBV7-6	.	.	CASSLASGSSYEQYF	TGTGCCAGCAGCTTAGCTAGCGGTAGCTCCTACGAGCAGTACTTC
TRBJ1-2	TRBV11-2	many	.	CASSLTGPEGYTF	TGTGCCAGCAGCTTAACGGGGCCCGAGGGCTACACCTTC
TRBJ1-3	TRBV7-6	many	.	CASSLVLGRIDSGNTIYF	TGTGCCAGCAGCTTAGTACTCGGTCGGATTGACTCTGGAAACACCATATATTTT
TRBJ2-1	TRBV7-2	.	.	CASSFGGGMGNEQFF	TGTGCCAGCAGCTTTGGTGGGGGGATGGGCAATGAGCAGTTCTTC
TRBJ2-1	TRBV29-1	many	TRBD2	CSAPPGLAGEQFF	TGCAGCGCTCCGCCGGGCCTAGCGGGTGAGCAGTTCTTC
TRBJ2-2	TRBV19	many	.	CASTQFLRGTGELFF	TGTGCCAGTACCCAGTTCCTGAGGGGCACCGGGGAGCTGTTTTTT
TRBJ2-7	TRBV9	many	TRBD1	CASTRDRGDEQYF	TGTGCCAGCACCCGGGACAGGGGGGACGAGCAGTACTTC
TRBJ1-2	TRBV10-3	many	.	CAISAAGYGYTF	TGTGCCATCAGTGCGGCAGGCTATGGCTACACCTTC
TRBJ2-5	TRBV11-2	many	.	CASSSTFVGETQYF	TGTGCCAGCAGCTCGACTTTTGTCGGGGAGACCCAGTACTTC
TRBJ2-7	TRBV19	many	TRBD1	CASASRDSYEQYF	TGTGCCAGTGCCTCCCGGGACAGCTACGAGCAGTACTTC